The present T cell receptor (beta chain) was sequenced within a study of T cell responses to AZD1222 COVID-19 vaccine. Assay used: immunoSEQ multiplex PCR; TCRdb lists only in-frame clones, some missing. The table shows over 100,000 clones, with roughly 86% occurring only once. This clone was seen a single time. Germline V gene lookup returns CDR1 KGHSH and CDR2 LQKENI. V lost 5 bases to trimming and J lost 5 bases; unmatched junction nucleotides: 4. The CDR3 sequence is 14 residues long. Sample: peripheral blood, taken 28 days after the second AZD1222 dose. The rearrangement uses TRBV18 and TRBJ1-1; TRBD1 agrees at 11 bases. This clonotype was sampled from an adult who received the AZD1222 COVID-19 vaccine. The CDR3 here is CASSLGTGGTEAFF. CDR3 in DNA: TGTGCCAGCTCATTAGGGACAGGGGGAACTGAAGCTTTCTTT.